This TCR beta chain was documented in a study of Graves' ophthalmopathy and Graves' hyperthyroidism. Findings and limits, study-wide: A 13-signature model separated ophthalmopathy from stable hyperthyroidism, reaching about 91% sensitivity and roughly 84% specificity cross-validated. Also, most clonotypes expanded in the thyroid above 0.001 frequency appeared in blood.

With regard to this clonotype: Its antigen is unidentified.

Germline V gene lookup returns CDR1 SNHLY and CDR2 FYNNEI. The CDR3 totals 13 residues. Trimming shortened V by 6 bases and J by 8 bases, and 14 bases separated the two germline ends. Researchers classed hyperthyroidism as stable given no ophthalmopathy within 18 months of follow-up. Clinical symptoms and serum thyroxine were used for diagnosis; TRAb, thyroid ultrasound and orbital computed tomography were also relied on. Amplification of TCR beta CDR3 regions used RNA transcripts. HTBI primers primed a first-round RT-PCR, and a second-round multiplex PCR followed. TCRdb passed the multiplex PCR reads through MiXCR, listing each CDR3 protein once. The table has about 15,000 distinct CDR3 sequences, 46% seen once.

The chain links TRBV2 to TRBJ2-1; no clear D. This TCR was recovered from a middle-aged woman with stable Graves' hyperthyroidism. Sequencing was carried out using peripheral blood. The CDR3 is CASRLNPVDEQFF. Written as DNA, the CDR3 is TGTGCCAGCAGATTAAACCCAGTCGATGAGCAGTTCTTC.